The following is a T cell receptor (beta chain) sequence with its context. Its antigen target is currently unknown. One base away there is no much larger clone; base qualities are not given. TCRbeta CDR3 regions were amplified from genomic DNA by means of the immunoSEQ Assay, a bias-controlled multiplex PCR. Turning to the authors' computational methods: Nucleated cell counts per sample were estimated from amplification of reference gene primers within the assay. Sequence reads were collapsed and filtered to measure the absolute abundance of every unique TCRbeta CDR3 rearrangement. For each sample, productive Simpson clonality was calculated as the square root of Simpson's diversity index over productive rearrangements. The table was pulled from immuneACCESS by TCRdb, which kept in-frame rearrangements only. Such tables lose some clones; where checked, under half of the loss comes from unresolved V genes, and the rest has no known cause. That table supplies the V and J calls and clone size; D and trimming were determined from the DNA. The sample profile shows 100,000 to 150,000 clones; approximately 90% of them were found once. The ten largest clonotypes hold roughly 18% of the sample.

Each collaborating institution followed its own protocols to collect whole blood in K2EDTA tubes. For TCRbeta analysis, collaborators shipped samples in one of three forms: frozen whole blood, isolated PBMCs, or DNA extracted from either of those sample types. The entry originates in a study of blood T cell repertoires in COVID-19 (dated by TCRdb to 2019 to 2021). Study-level background: Samples covering the acute and convalescent phases of COVID-19 were provided by collaborators in the United States, Italy and Spain. The prospective study material was composed of cDNA or gDNA derived from T cells, B-cell-depleted T cells, or PBMCs. Subjects who had been exposed to COVID-19, were actively infected with it, or had recovered from it provided the deeply sampled blood TCRbeta repertoires that made up the dataset. The repertoires were made available in a free public database intended to serve as a resource for research on the immune response to SARS-CoV-2. The samples were drawn from the first 160 participants of the ongoing ImmuneRACE study and from 1,200 or so subjects provided by 6 global collaborators. Sample metadata almost always included a de-identified subject ID, COVID-19 status, age in years and sex. Where available, HLA class I and class II types were taken from metadata supplied by the sample provider and were not determined by assay-based typing.

Between the V and J ends, shortened by 5 bases and 3 bases respectively, the junction contains 17 bases. Its CDR3 holds 15 amino acids, cysteine through phenylalanine. This entry keeps only the CDR3 DNA: 45 bases, framed from base 1. The germline V gene yields SGHVS for CDR1 and FQNEAQ for CDR2. Points the paper makes about the study in general: How much clinical and demographic metadata was included differed by source and by participant, and the metadata was provided uncurated.

The specimen was peripheral blood. The V gene is TRBV7-8 and the J gene is TRBJ2-7; 6 matching bases give a weak D call of TRBD1. The sequence was obtained from a man aged 50-60 years with active or convalescent COVID-19. The DNA sequence reads TGTGCCAGCAGCGCTCCAGGGGCCCTCCACTACGAGCAGTACTTC. This gives the protein CASSAPGALHYEQYF.